These T cell receptor beta chains were read from a single sample in a study of cytomegalovirus exposure and HLA in healthy donors. Only in-frame clones appear in the TCRdb table, and some are missing; sequencing was by immunoSEQ multiplex PCR. The sample holds fewer than 120,000 clones, over 60% seen once. The sequencing input was PBMCs. The receptors were gathered from an older woman in good health and CMV-seropositive. Both conserved end residues are part of each CDR3. A D gene is named only where the DNA matches it firmly. Only some rows state a clone size, as once, few, many or a class for expanded clones.

v_gene	d_gene	j_gene	abundance	CDR3aa	CDR3nt
TRBV27	TRBD1	TRBJ2-3	once	CASRRDRDTDTQYF	TGTGCCAGCAGGCGGGACAGGGACACAGATACGCAGTATTTT
TRBV19	NA	TRBJ1-3	NA	CASRSSHSGNTIYF	TGTGCCAGTAGATCTAGTCACTCTGGAAACACCATATATTTT
TRBV7-3	NA	TRBJ2-1	few	CASSFTGPYNEQFF	TGTGCCAGCAGCTTTACAGGGCCCTACAATGAGCAGTTCTTC
TRBV21-1	NA	TRBJ1-1	NA	CASTRTGGNTEAFF	TGTGCCAGCACCCGGACAGGGGGGAACACTGAGGCTTTCTTT
TRBV7-9	TRBD2	TRBJ2-3	NA	CASSRRRAGVGDTQYF	TGTGCCAGCAGCCGTCGCCGGGCGGGAGTAGGAGATACGCAGTATTTT
TRBV11-3	TRBD1	TRBJ1-1	NA	CASRRIGTANTEAFF	TGTGCCAGCAGACGTATCGGGACAGCAAACACTGAAGCTTTCTTT
TRBV7-3	TRBD2	TRBJ2-1	NA	CASSLSSGGYNEQFF	TGTGCCAGCAGCTTATCTAGCGGGGGTTACAATGAGCAGTTCTTC
TRBV5-1	TRBD1	TRBJ1-4	once	CASSLGSGGSEKLFF	TGCGCCAGCAGCTTGGGGTCAGGGGGCTCGGAAAAACTGTTTTTT
TRBV2	NA	TRBJ2-5	NA	CASSGSSQETQYF	TGTGCCAGCAGTGGGAGTTCGCAAGAGACCCAGTACTTC
TRBV19	NA	TRBJ1-3	NA	CASSPRAFSGNTIYF	TGTGCCAGTAGTCCCAGGGCCTTCTCTGGAAACACCATATATTTT
TRBV27	NA	TRBJ1-2	NA	CASGRGYGYTF	TGCGCCTCCGGAAGGGGATATGGCTACACCTTC
TRBV9	NA	TRBJ1-1	once	CASSVGQGRGNTEAFF	TGTGCCAGCAGCGTAGGGCAGGGCAGAGGGAACACTGAAGCTTTCTTT
TRBV27	TRBD1	TRBJ1-1	NA	CASSISGTDTEAFF	TGTGCCAGTAGTATTTCCGGGACAGACACTGAAGCTTTCTTT
TRBV2	TRBD2	TRBJ2-1	NA	CASRTSGSSYNEQFF	TGTGCCAGCAGGACTAGCGGGAGCTCCTACAATGAGCAGTTCTTC
TRBV10-3	NA	TRBJ2-3	NA	CAISDPGATDTQYF	TGTGCCATCAGTGACCCGGGAGCCACAGATACGCAGTATTTT
TRBV2	TRBD1	TRBJ1-5	NA	CASSDTGGSNQPQHF	TGTGCCAGCAGCGATACAGGGGGCAGCAATCAGCCCCAGCATTTT
TRBV7-6	NA	TRBJ2-7	NA	CASSVALGQFYEQYF	TGTGCCAGCAGCGTCGCTCTCGGACAGTTCTACGAGCAGTACTTC
TRBV7-9	NA	TRBJ2-1	once	CSSSLRYNEQFF	TGTTCCAGCAGCTTACGGTACAATGAGCAGTTCTTC
TRBV29-1	TRBD1	TRBJ2-6	NA	CSSHRDRTSGANVLTF	TGCAGCTCTCACCGGGACAGGACCTCTGGGGCCAACGTCCTGACTTTC
TRBV5-1	NA	TRBJ2-5	once	CASSLGPLETQYF	TGCGCCAGCAGCTTGGGGCCGCTGGAGACCCAGTACTTC
TRBV13	TRBD2	TRBJ2-1	NA	CASSLLAGVINEQFF	TGTGCCAGCAGCTTACTAGCGGGAGTCATTAATGAGCAGTTCTTC
TRBV4-2	NA	TRBJ2-2	NA	CASRGGLGGNTGELFF	TGTGCCAGCAGGGGGGGGCTAGGGGGGAACACCGGGGAGCTGTTTTTT
TRBV5-1	NA	TRBJ1-2	NA	CASSLAGRAYGYTF	TGCGCCAGCAGCTTGGCTGGGAGGGCCTATGGCTACACCTTC
TRBV2	TRBD1	TRBJ1-1	NA	CASTGTGGDGTEAFF	TGTGCCAGCACCGGGACAGGGGGCGACGGGACTGAAGCTTTCTTT
TRBV11-2	NA	TRBJ1-5	NA	CASSAGDHSNQPQHF	TGTGCCAGCAGCGCAGGGGACCATAGCAATCAGCCCCAGCATTTT